These 25 T cell receptor beta chains came from one sample sequenced in a study of low-dose radiotherapy and immunotherapy resistance in tumors. The authors ran 15 to 20 PCR cycles to amplify TCRs with a constant-region primer and V-primer adapter. Each CDR3 protein gets one entry after TCRdb re-called the reads with MiXCR. Of about 46,000 distinct CDR3 sequences in the sample, about 12% were seen once. Described time point: before trial treatment. The source was PBMCs, collected before treatment. All receptors come from a female donor with ovarian cancer.

The rearrangement joins TRBV24-1 to TRBJ2-1, with 11 nucleotides matching TRBD2. The CDR3 runs to 16 residues. Germline V CDR1 and CDR2: KGHDR, SFDVKD. J gave up 2 bases and V 5 bases, and 4 bases lay outside the gene matches. CDR3 amino acids: CATSALTSGAYNEQFF. CDR3 bases: TGTGCCACCAGTGCCCTGACTAGCGGGGCCTACAATGAGCAGTTCTTC.

This clonotype was seen at least ten times. V gene TRBV7-9 combines with J gene TRBJ2-3; weak D call: TRBD2 (5 bases). Germline V gene data show CDR1 as SEHNR and CDR2 as FQNEAQ (reference sequence). Trimming stripped 1 base from V and 6 bases from J, with 5 bases between. The length of the CDR3 is 12 residues. Here the CDR3 DNA reads TGTGCCAGCAGCTTAGGGGAGGATACGCAGTATTTT. This codes for CASSLGEDTQYF. Variable domain in full (rest from reference TRBV7-9 and TRBJ2-3): DTGVSQNPRHKITKRGQNVTFRCDPISEHNRLYWYRQTLGQGPEFLTYFQNEAQLEKSRLLSDRFSAERPKGSFSTLEIQRTEQGDSAMYLCASSLGEDTQYFGPGTRLTVL.

This clonotype was detected a few times. The CDR3 spells CAAGPSGTDTQYF. The DNA of the CDR3 is TGTGCAGCCGGGCCTAGCGGCACAGATACGCAGTATTTT. The chain is built from TRBV11-2 and TRBJ2-3; tentative D call: TRBD2 (6 bases). Germline values: CDR1 SGHAT, CDR2 FQNNGV. This CDR3 is 13 amino acids long. Filled out from reference TRBV11-2 and TRBJ2-3, the complete variable domain reads EAGVAQSPRYKIIEKRQSVAFWCNPISGHATLYWYQQILGQGPKLLIQFQNNGVVDDSQLPKDRFSAERLKGVDSTLKIQPAKLEDSAVYLCAAGPSGTDTQYFGPGTRLTVL.

This clonotype showed up many times. The CDR3 nucleotides read TGTGCCACCAGCAGAGATTTTGGGGTAGCGGGAGGCCCGGTGGGATACGAGCAGTACTTC. Its translation is CATSRDFGVAGGPVGYEQYF. The chain carries TRBV15 and TRBJ2-7, with 10 bases aligning to TRBD2. The germline V gene has CDR1 LNHNV and CDR2 YYDKDF (reference sequence). After removal of 0 bases from V and 4 bases from J, the junction contained 18 bases not matched to a gene. This CDR3 region has 20 residues.

This clonotype has at least ten counts. The chain couples TRBV7-9 to TRBJ1-1; possibly TRBD1 for D (5 bases). Trimming cost V 5 bases and J 13 bases, with 17 bases left between them. The CDR3 loop spans 12 amino acids. Germline CDR1 is SEHNR and CDR2 is FQNEAQ (reference sequence). The CDR3 nucleotides are TGTGCCAGCAGCCCTTCAACGGGGGGAGTTTTCTTT. Protein sequence: CASSPSTGGVFF.

This clonotype was recorded many times. J is TRBJ1-2 and V is TRBV28; D call uncertain. Germline V CDR1 and CDR2: MDHEN, SYDVKM. The CDR3 is 12 residues long. V was cut by 6 bases and J by 0 bases, with 5 bases left in between. The CDR3 loop is CASRMSNYGYTF. In DNA, the CDR3 is TGTGCCAGCAGGATGTCTAACTATGGCTACACCTTC.

This clonotype was detected ten times or more. V usage is TRBV28 and J usage is TRBJ2-2, with D possibly matching TRBD1 (7 bases). Trimming cost V 4 bases and J 2 bases, with 11 bases left between them. Germline loops: CDR1 MDHEN, CDR2 SYDVKM. This CDR3 has 15 residues. CDR3 loop: CASSWGDRNTGELFF. The CDR3 region has the DNA TGTGCCAGCAGTTGGGGGGACAGAAACACCGGGGAGCTGTTTTTT.

This clonotype appeared many times. The V and J genes are TRBV6-2 or TRBV6-3 and TRBJ2-3; perhaps TRBD1 as D (5 bases). V shed 5 bases and J shed 6 bases, with 15 bases lying between them. From germline, CDR1 is MNHEY and CDR2 SVGEGT. The CDR3 spans 14 residues. CDR3 in amino acids: CASSRRGPPDTQYF. The CDR3 nucleotides are TGTGCCAGCAGTCGAAGGGGTCCCCCGGATACGCAGTATTTT.

This clonotype was counted ten times or more. This chain joins TRBV6-6 and TRBJ2-5, with no clear D. CDR1 is MNHNY and CDR2 is SVGAGI in the germline V gene (reference sequence). The CDR3 runs to 13 residues. With 2 bases removed from V and 4 bases from J, the gap between germline ends came to 8 bases. The DNA for the CDR3 is TGTGCCAGCAGTTACAGGGTTGGAGAGACCCAGTACTTC. Encoded protein: CASSYRVGETQYF.

Ten or more counts support this clonotype. The genes are TRBV12-3 or TRBV12-4 and TRBJ2-7, with 8 positions matching TRBD1. The trim removed 1 base at V and 4 bases at J, leaving 3 bases unmatched. The CDR3 sequence is 14 residues long. The CDR3 DNA reads TGTGCCAGCAGTTTAGGACAGGGGAAGTACGAGCAGTACTTC. It translates to CASSLGQGKYEQYF.

This clonotype was found many times. The V and J genes are TRBV19 and TRBJ1-4; D unclear. V lost 3 bases and J 4 bases, leaving 9 bases between the germline ends. This CDR3 is built from 14 residues. Germline V gene sequence: CDR1 LNHDA, CDR2 SQIVND (reference sequence). CDR3 loop: CASSMRAVNEKLFF. The CDR3 DNA is TGTGCCAGTAGTATGCGGGCGGTTAATGAAAAACTGTTTTTT.

This clonotype was counted ten times or more. This chain links TRBV12-3 or TRBV12-4 with TRBJ2-7, with a possible D match to TRBD2 (7 bases). This CDR3 has 15 residues. V lost 5 bases and J 4 bases, leaving 18 bases between the germline ends. CDR3 in amino acids: CASSPPMGGGYEQYF. The CDR3 DNA reads TGTGCCAGCAGTCCCCCCATGGGAGGGGGGTACGAGCAGTACTTC.

V usage is TRBV7-3 and J usage is TRBJ2-2, with D possibly being TRBD2 (6 bases). Per germline, CDR1 SGHTA and CDR2 FQGTGA. The ends were cut back, 2 bases at V and 1 base at J, with 8 bases in the middle. CDR3 size: 15 residues. The CDR3 DNA reads TGTGCCAGCAGCTTATTTAGCGGGAACACCGGGGAGCTGTTTTTT. Residues: CASSLFSGNTGELFF.

The sample holds many counts of this clonotype. The rearrangement joins TRBV19 to TRBJ2-1; 8 positions agree with TRBD1. V lost 1 base, J lost 5 bases, and 4 bases stayed unmatched. The CDR3 is 15 amino acids. CDR1 and CDR2 (germline): LNHDA, SQIVND (reference sequence). The CDR3 bases are TGTGCCAGTAGTATAGTCGGACAGGGTAACAATGAGCAGTTCTTC. It yields the protein CASSIVGQGNNEQFF. Drawing the rest from reference TRBV19 and TRBJ2-1, the complete variable domain is DGGITQSPKYLFRKEGQNVTLSCEQNLNHDAMYWYRQDPGQGLRLIYYSQIVNDFQKGDIAEGYSVSREKKESFPLTVTSAQKNPTAFYLCASSIVGQGNNEQFFGPGTRLTVL.

This clonotype came up many times. This chain links TRBV5-1 with TRBJ2-3, with TRBD2 matching over 7 bases. Germline values: CDR1 SGHRS, CDR2 YFSETQ. The CDR3 length is 16 residues. The trim removed 0 bases at V and 0 bases at J, leaving 4 bases unmatched. The CDR3 region has the DNA TGCGCCAGCAGCTTGGGTATGCGGGGGAGCACAGATACGCAGTATTTT. Its translation: CASSLGMRGSTDTQYF.

To note about this clonotype: This likely traces to a read error, being one base from a far larger clone. V is TRBV11-2 and J is TRBJ2-1, with D possibly matching TRBD1 (6 bases). Germline V gives CDR1 SGHAT, CDR2 FQNNGV. The CDR3 runs 16 residues. The germline V and J ends were trimmed by 6 bases and 10 bases, with 25 bases remaining between them. CDR3: CASSPTGLPGGHEQFF. CDR3 coding DNA: TGTGCCAGCAGTCCAACAGGACTCCCTGGGGGACACGAGCAGTTCTTC.

This clonotype has a count of ten or more. The chain carries TRBV2 and TRBJ2-2; 8 positions agree with TRBD1. CDR3 length: 16 residues. V dropped 7 bases and J dropped 7; count of bases not matched to a gene: 14. CDR1 and CDR2 (germline): SNHLY, FYNNEI. The DNA for the CDR3 is TGTGCCAGCATCGGAGTTGGGGACAGGAGGGGCGGGGAGCTGTTTTTT. Translating it yields CASIGVGDRRGGELFF.

V and J are TRBV10-2 and TRBJ1-2; tentatively, D is TRBD1 (5 bases). V was clipped by 4 bases and J by 4 bases, with 10 bases between them. The CDR3 has 13 amino acids. Germline lookup yields CDR1 WSHSY and CDR2 SAAADI. CDR3 region: CASSGGSSYGYTF. DNA of the CDR3: TGCGCCAGCAGTGGGGGCTCCTCCTATGGCTACACCTTC.

As to this clonotype: A read error is likely here: a far larger clone is one base away. The V and J genes are TRBV4-3 and TRBJ2-2; D is possibly TRBD1 or TRBD2 (5 bases each). The germline CDR1 and CDR2 sequences are LGHNA and YSLEER. Deletions cut 5 bases from V and 4 bases from J, with 17 bases between. The CDR3 sequence is 16 residues long. CDR3 DNA sequence: TGCGCCAGCAGCGACCCGGGACGCGCGAGCACCGGGGAGCTGTTTTTT. This translates into CASSDPGRASTGELFF.

This clonotype has a handful of counts. This chain uses TRBV19 with TRBJ2-3; 7 bases match TRBD1. The CDR3 has 18 residues. Trimming cost V 2 bases and J 0 bases; bases outside gene matches: 11. Germline CDR1 reads LNHDA; CDR2 reads SQIVND (reference sequence). The CDR3 loop is CASSIPRPGRGSTDTQYF. The CDR3 DNA reads as TGTGCCAGTAGTATACCCCGGCCCGGCAGGGGGAGCACAGATACGCAGTATTTT.

Of note for this clonotype: Given a far larger clone just one base away, this is likely a sequencing read error. V is TRBV25-1 and J is TRBJ2-1, with D perhaps matching TRBD2 (5 bases). Trimming took 9 bases from V and 13 from J, leaving 22 bases between them. Germline CDR1 and CDR2: MGHDK and SYGVNS. This CDR3 is 13 amino acids long. CDR3 nucleotide sequence: TGTGCCAGTGGCTCCCGAGGGTGGGAGACCCAGTTCTTC. It yields the protein CASGSRGWETQFF. The variable domain in full, completed from reference TRBV25-1 and TRBJ2-1, reads EADIYQTPRYLVIGTGKKITLECSQTMGHDKMYWYQQDPGMELHLIHYSYGVNSTEKGDLSSESTVSRIRTEHFPLTLESARPSHTSQYLCASGSRGWETQFFGPGTRLTVL.

This chain joins TRBV10-2 and TRBJ2-7; D gene uncertain. Germline loops: CDR1 WSHSY, CDR2 SAAADI. The CDR3 consists of 13 residues. V was trimmed by 3 bases and J by 0 bases, leaving 6 bases between them. CDR3 sequence (DNA): TGCGCCAGCAGTGAATTGTCCTCCTACGAGCAGTACTTC. Protein: CASSELSSYEQYF.

This clonotype showed up many times. The V call is TRBV28, the J call TRBJ2-2; D is ambiguous. The CDR3 totals 12 residues. V lost 6 bases and J lost 5, with 7 bases in between. Germline CDR1 MDHEN, CDR2 SYDVKM. The CDR3 spells CASRTPTGELFF. CDR3 coding DNA: TGTGCCAGCAGAACACCAACCGGGGAGCTGTTTTTT.

This clonotype was detected once. A far larger clone is only one base removed, so a read error is likely. The V gene is TRBV5-1, the J gene TRBJ2-1; D remains unclear. V lost 6 bases and J lost 10, with 23 bases in between. This CDR3 spans 15 amino acids. Germline V CDR1 and CDR2: SGHRS, YFSETQ. The CDR3 sequence is CASTAPSARPNEQFF. The CDR3 DNA reads as TGCGCCAGCACCGCCCCTTCGGCCCGGCCTAACGAGCAGTTCTTC.

This clonotype came up many times. The chain employs TRBV4-1 and TRBJ1-2; TRBD1 agrees at 7 bases. The V gene's germline CDR1 is MGHRA and CDR2 YSYEKL. The CDR3 totals 15 residues. V gave up 0 bases and J gave up 2 bases; unmatched junction bases: 3. The CDR3 protein is CASSQEGRGNYGYTF. The CDR3 nucleotides are TGCGCCAGCAGCCAAGAGGGCAGGGGGAACTATGGCTACACCTTC.